Below are 9 T cell receptor beta chains sequenced from a single sample in a study of cytomegalovirus exposure and HLA in healthy donors. In the PCR, 60 Vbeta and 13 Jbeta primers were used. Sequencing was performed with immunoSEQ multiplex PCR; in TCRdb, only in-frame clones are kept and a portion is missing. Of about 160,000 clones in the sample, roughly 80% were seen once. Sequenced material: PBMCs. These TCRs come from a woman aged 45-65 years in good health and CMV-seronegative.

J is TRBJ2-3 and V is TRBV28, with D perhaps matching TRBD1 (6 bases). V lost 6 bases to trimming and J lost 4 bases, with 26 bases between them. Germline values: CDR1 MDHEN, CDR2 SYDVKM. The CDR3 is 18 residues long. CDR3 residues: CASSLRRGGRTVPDTQYF. In DNA, the CDR3 is TGTGCCAGCAGCCTAAGACGTGGGGGCCGGACAGTTCCAGATACGCAGTATTTT.

The chain joins TRBV4-1 to TRBJ2-1; D remains ambiguous. With 1 base removed from V and 5 bases from J, the gap between germline ends came to 6 bases. CDR1 and CDR2 (germline): MGHRA, YSYEKL. CDR3 size: 13 residues. The CDR3 DNA reads as TGCGCCAGCAGCCAAGGACTGCACAATGAGCAGTTCTTC. Its protein product is CASSQGLHNEQFF.

The chain has TRBV9 and TRBJ2-2, with D perhaps TRBD2 (7 bases). From germline, CDR1 is SGDLS and CDR2 YYNGEE. V lost 1 base and J lost 0, with 16 bases in between. CDR3 length equals 18 residues. This CDR3 reads CASSVLGGGPSNTGELFF. The CDR3 coding sequence is TGTGCCAGCAGCGTACTGGGAGGGGGACCTTCGAACACCGGGGAGCTGTTTTTT.

This rearrangement joins TRBV6-5 to TRBJ1-1, with 7 bases fitting TRBD1. The germline CDR1 and CDR2 sequences are MNHEY and SVGAGI. V lost 5 bases to trimming and J lost 9 bases; unmatched junction nucleotides: 12. There are 14 residues in the CDR3. The CDR3 nucleotides read TGTGCCAGCAGTCCCCGACAGGGCACAGTACAAGCTTTCTTT. Translated: CASSPRQGTVQAFF.

V usage is TRBV16 and J usage is TRBJ1-1, with D possibly matching TRBD1 (6 bases). Germline V lookup: CDR1 KGHSY, CDR2 FQNENV. Between the trimmed V and J ends, which lost 2 bases and 1 base, there was a span of 11 bases. The CDR3 is 15 residues long. CDR3 sequence reads: CASSQPKGGNTEAFF. The CDR3 DNA follows: TGTGCCAGCAGCCAACCGAAAGGGGGGAACACTGAAGCTTTCTTT.

The chain is built from TRBV11-2 and TRBJ2-1, with TRBD2 matching over 7 bases. Germline loops: CDR1 SGHAT, CDR2 FQNNGV. This CDR3 has 15 amino acids. V gave up 2 bases and J gave up 4 bases; unmatched junction bases: 5. Here the CDR3 DNA reads TGTGCCAGCAGCTTATACGGGGGGAATTACAATGAGCAGTTCTTC. Protein sequence: CASSLYGGNYNEQFF.

The CDR3 loop reads CASSRLDGAEETQYF. The DNA of the CDR3 is TGTGCCAGCAGTCGACTAGATGGGGCTGAAGAGACCCAGTACTTC. The chain links TRBV27 to TRBJ2-5; the D gene is possibly TRBD2 (6 bases). Per the germline V gene, CDR1 is MNHEY and CDR2 is SMNVEV (reference sequence). V gave up 5 bases and J gave up 3 bases, with 16 bases separating them. CDR3 length: 15 residues.

This chain uses TRBV10-3 with TRBJ2-2, with 8 bases matching TRBD1. The CDR3 spans 15 residues. CDR1 and CDR2 (germline): ENHRY, SYGVKD. V lost 6 bases, J lost 5 bases, and 8 bases stayed unmatched. This chain's CDR3 is CAISKQGEGTGELFF. The CDR3 DNA sequence: TGTGCCATCAGCAAACAGGGGGAAGGGACCGGGGAGCTGTTTTTT.

J is TRBJ2-1 and V is TRBV9, with TRBD2 matching over 7 bases. The V segment lost 0 bases and the J segment 3 bases; nucleotides outside the gene matches: 3. Germline V gives CDR1 SGDLS, CDR2 YYNGEE. The CDR3 totals 15 residues. Written as DNA, the CDR3 is TGTGCCAGCAGCGTAGCCGGACTAGGCTACAATGAGCAGTTCTTC. As protein: CASSVAGLGYNEQFF.